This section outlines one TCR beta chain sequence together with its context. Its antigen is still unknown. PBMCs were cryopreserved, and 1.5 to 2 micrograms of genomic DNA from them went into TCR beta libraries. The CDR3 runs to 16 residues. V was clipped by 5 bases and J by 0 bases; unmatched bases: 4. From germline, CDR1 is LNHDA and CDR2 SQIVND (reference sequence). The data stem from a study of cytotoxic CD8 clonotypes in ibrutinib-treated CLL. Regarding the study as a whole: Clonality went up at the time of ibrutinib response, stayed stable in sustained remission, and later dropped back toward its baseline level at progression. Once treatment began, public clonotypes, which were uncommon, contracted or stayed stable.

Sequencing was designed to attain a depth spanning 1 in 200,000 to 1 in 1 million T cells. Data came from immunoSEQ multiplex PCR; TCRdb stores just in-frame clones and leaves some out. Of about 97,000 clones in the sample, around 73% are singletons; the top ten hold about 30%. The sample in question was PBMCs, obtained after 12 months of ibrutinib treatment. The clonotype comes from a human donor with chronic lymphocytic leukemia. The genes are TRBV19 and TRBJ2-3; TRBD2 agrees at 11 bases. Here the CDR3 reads CASSPLAGGSTDTQYF. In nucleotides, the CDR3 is TGTGCCAGTAGTCCTCTAGCGGGGGGAAGCACAGATACGCAGTATTTT. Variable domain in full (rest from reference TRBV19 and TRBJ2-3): DGGITQSPKYLFRKEGQNVTLSCEQNLNHDAMYWYRQDPGQGLRLIYYSQIVNDFQKGDIAEGYSVSREKKESFPLTVTSAQKNPTAFYLCASSPLAGGSTDTQYFGPGTRLTVL.